The 4 T cell receptor beta chains listed next were all sequenced from one sample in a study of CD8 T cells in ankylosing spondylitis. One entry per CDR3 protein, called by TCRdb with MiXCR from the 5' RACE reads. The sample holds fewer than 250,000 distinct CDR3 sequences, around 32% seen once. Sequences were obtained from blood, either unsorted or a sorted T cell fraction (not recorded which). The receptors were sampled from a male donor with ankylosing spondylitis or in good health (not recorded which).

This clonotype was seen ten or more times. This chain connects TRBV20-1 to TRBJ2-7, with D hard to call. The germline V gene encodes CDR1 DFQATT and CDR2 SNEGSKA (reference sequence). The CDR3 length is 13 residues. V was clipped by 3 bases and J by 5 bases, with 14 bases between them. The CDR3 is CSARLGEADEQYF. CDR3 in DNA: TGCAGTGCTAGGCTAGGAGAGGCGGACGAGCAGTACTTC.

Only a few counts were recorded for this clonotype. The chain carries TRBV12-3 or TRBV12-4 and TRBJ2-5, with D unclear. The CDR3 consists of 13 residues. The V end was cut by 7 bases, the J end by 2 bases, with 11 bases between. The CDR3 sequence is CASNPGSQETQYF. The DNA for the CDR3 is TGTGCCAGCAATCCGGGTTCGCAAGAGACCCAGTACTTC.

This clonotype was seen only a few times. The V and J genes are TRBV20-1 and TRBJ2-4; D may be TRBD1 (7 bases). CDR3 length: 14 amino acids. V dropped 3 bases and J dropped 8 bases, with 17 bases sitting between them. Germline CDR1 reads DFQATT; CDR2 reads SNEGSKA (reference sequence). The CDR3, as DNA: TGCAGTGCTAGTCGACAGGGTAGGGGGGACATTCAGTACTTC. This encodes CSASRQGRGDIQYF.

The chain recombines TRBV6-1 with TRBJ1-1, with 7 positions matching TRBD1. CDR1 MNHNS and CDR2 SASEGT come from the germline V gene. Trimming removed 7 bases from V and 5 bases from J; junction bases left unmatched: 7. This CDR3 region has 13 residues. The CDR3 is CASTYRGSTEAFF. The CDR3 nucleotides are TGTGCCAGCACATACAGGGGATCGACTGAAGCTTTCTTT.